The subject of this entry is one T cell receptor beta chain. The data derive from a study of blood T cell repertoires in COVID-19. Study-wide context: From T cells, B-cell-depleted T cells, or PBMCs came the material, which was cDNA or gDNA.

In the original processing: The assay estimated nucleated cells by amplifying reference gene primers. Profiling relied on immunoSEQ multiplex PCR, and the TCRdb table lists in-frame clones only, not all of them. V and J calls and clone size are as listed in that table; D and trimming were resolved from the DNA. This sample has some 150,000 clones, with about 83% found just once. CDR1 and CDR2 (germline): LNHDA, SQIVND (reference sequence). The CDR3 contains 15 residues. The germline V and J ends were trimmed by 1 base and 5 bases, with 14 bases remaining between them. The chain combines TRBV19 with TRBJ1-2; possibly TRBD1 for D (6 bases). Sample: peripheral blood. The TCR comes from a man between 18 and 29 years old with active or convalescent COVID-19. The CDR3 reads CASSIVVGGQYGYTF. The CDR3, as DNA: TGTGCCAGTAGTATAGTAGTCGGGGGGCAGTATGGCTACACCTTC. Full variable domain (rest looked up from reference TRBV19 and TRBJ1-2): DGGITQSPKYLFRKEGQNVTLSCEQNLNHDAMYWYRQDPGQGLRLIYYSQIVNDFQKGDIAEGYSVSREKKESFPLTVTSAQKNPTAFYLCASSIVVGGQYGYTFGSGTRLTVV.